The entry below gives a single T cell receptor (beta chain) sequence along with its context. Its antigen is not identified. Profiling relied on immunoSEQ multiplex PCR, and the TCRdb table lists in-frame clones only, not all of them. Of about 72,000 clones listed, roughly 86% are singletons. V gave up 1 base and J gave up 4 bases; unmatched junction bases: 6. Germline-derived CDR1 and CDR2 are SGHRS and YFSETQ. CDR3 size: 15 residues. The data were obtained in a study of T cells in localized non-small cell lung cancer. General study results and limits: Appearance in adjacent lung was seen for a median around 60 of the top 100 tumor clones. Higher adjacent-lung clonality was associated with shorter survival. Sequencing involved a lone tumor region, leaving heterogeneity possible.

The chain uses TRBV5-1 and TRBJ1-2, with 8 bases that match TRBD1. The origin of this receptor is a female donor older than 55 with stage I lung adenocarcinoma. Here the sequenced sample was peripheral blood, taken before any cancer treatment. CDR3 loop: CASSLTGQGRYGYTF. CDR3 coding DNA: TGCGCCAGCAGCTTGACCGGACAGGGACGCTATGGCTACACCTTC.